This entry concerns a single TCR beta chain. With V trimmed by 5 bases and J by 2 bases, 7 bases remained unmatched. The germline V gene has CDR1 MDHEN and CDR2 SYDVKM. The CDR3 totals 17 residues. Here immunoSEQ multiplex PCR was the method, and the copy in TCRdb shows in-frame clones only, minus some. The sample consists of some 330,000 clones, more than 75% of them appearing once. The data were obtained in a study of blood T cell repertoires in COVID-19. The gene calls are TRBV28 and TRBJ1-4, with TRBD1 identical over 11 bases. Sequencing was carried out using PBMCs or T cells enriched from blood (not recorded which). The receptor was isolated from a man aged 30-40 years who had recovered from COVID-19. The DNA for the CDR3 is TGTGCCAGCAGTCCCGGGACAGGGGGATGGACTAATGAAAAACTGTTTTTT. Amino acids: CASSPGTGGWTNEKLFF. Looking up the rest from reference TRBV28 and TRBJ1-4 gives the full variable domain: DVKVTQSSRYLVKRTGEKVFLECVQDMDHENMFWYRQDPGLGLRLIYFSYDVKMKEKGDIPEGYSVSREKKERFSLILESASTNQTSMYLCASSPGTGGWTNEKLFFGSGTQLSVL.